This T cell receptor (beta chain) comes out of a study of human T cells and chemical hapten exposure. Study information: Variability of per-sample TCR yields stemmed mainly from small differences in pooled library volume.

Time point of the sample: patch test 1, 2 weeks after DPC sensitization. Treatment described: therapeutic diphenylcyclopropenone sensitization with weekly scalp DPC. MiXCR, applied by TCRdb to the RACE reads, yields one record per CDR3 protein. The sample shows 180,000 or so distinct CDR3 sequences, about 14% of them seen only once. The CDR3 length is 15 residues. J lost 0 bases, V lost 4 bases, and 2 bases had no gene match. Per the germline V gene, CDR1 is LGHNA and CDR2 is YNFKEQ. The sequencing here drew on whole blood, taken in connection with sensitization to the hapten diphenylcyclopropenone (DPC). This chain connects TRBV4-2 to TRBJ2-3; 9 positions agree with TRBD2. The TCR originated in a woman in her twenties or thirties with alopecia areata. Some clones in this sample may be carry-over from other donors' samples. The CDR3 DNA reads TGTGCCAGCAGCCCGACTAGCGGAAGCACAGATACGCAGTATTTT. It translates to CASSPTSGSTDTQYF.